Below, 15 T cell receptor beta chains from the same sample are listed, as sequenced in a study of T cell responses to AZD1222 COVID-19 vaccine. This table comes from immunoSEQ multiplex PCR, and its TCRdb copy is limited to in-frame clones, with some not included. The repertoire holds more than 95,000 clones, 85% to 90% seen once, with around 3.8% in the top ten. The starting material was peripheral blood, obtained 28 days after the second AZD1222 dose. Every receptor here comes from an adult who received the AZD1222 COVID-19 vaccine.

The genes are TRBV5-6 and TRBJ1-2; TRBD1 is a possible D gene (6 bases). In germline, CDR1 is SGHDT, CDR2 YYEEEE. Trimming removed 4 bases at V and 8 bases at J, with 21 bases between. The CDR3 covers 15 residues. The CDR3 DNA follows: TGTGCCAGCAGCCCCACCAAGACAGGTTCATACGGCTACACCTTC. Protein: CASSPTKTGSYGYTF.

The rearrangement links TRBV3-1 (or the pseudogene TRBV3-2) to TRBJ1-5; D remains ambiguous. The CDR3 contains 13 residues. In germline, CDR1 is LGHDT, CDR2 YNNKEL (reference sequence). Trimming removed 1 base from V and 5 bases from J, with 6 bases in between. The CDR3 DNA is TGTGCCAGCAGCCAAGGTGGCGATCAGCCCCAGCATTTT. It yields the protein CASSQGGDQPQHF.

CDR3 sequence: CASSVGGLGRGEQYF. The CDR3 DNA follows: TGTGCCAGCAGCGTTGGAGGGTTGGGCCGGGGTGAGCAGTACTTC. The rearrangement uses TRBV9 and TRBJ2-7, with D perhaps TRBD2 (6 bases). This CDR3 has 15 residues. The germline V gene has CDR1 SGDLS and CDR2 YYNGEE. The V end was cut by 2 bases, the J end by 7 bases, with 19 bases between. Complete variable domain (other parts from reference TRBV9 and TRBJ2-7): DSGVTQTPKHLITATGQRVTLRCSPRSGDLSVYWYQQSLDQGLQFLIQYYNGEERAKGNILERFSAQQFPDLHSELNLSSLELGDSALYFCASSVGGLGRGEQYFGPGTRLTVT.

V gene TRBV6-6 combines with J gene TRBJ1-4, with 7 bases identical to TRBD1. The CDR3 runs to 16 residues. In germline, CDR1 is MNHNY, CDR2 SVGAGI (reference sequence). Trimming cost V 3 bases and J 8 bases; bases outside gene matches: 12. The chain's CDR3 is CASSYPRQGRKEKLFF. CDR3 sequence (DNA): TGTGCCAGCAGTTATCCCCGACAGGGACGAAAAGAAAAACTGTTTTTT.

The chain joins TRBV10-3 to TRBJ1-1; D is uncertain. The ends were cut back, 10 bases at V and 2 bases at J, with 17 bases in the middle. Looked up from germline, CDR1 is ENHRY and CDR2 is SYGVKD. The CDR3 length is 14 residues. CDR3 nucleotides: TGTGCCACCCTCTCGGCCGCGGGAAACACTGAAGCTTTCTTT. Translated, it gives CATLSAAGNTEAFF.

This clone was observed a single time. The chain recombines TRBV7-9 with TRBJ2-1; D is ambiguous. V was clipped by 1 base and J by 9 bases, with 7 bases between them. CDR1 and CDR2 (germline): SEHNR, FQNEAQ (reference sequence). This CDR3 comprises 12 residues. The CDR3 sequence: CASSLEESEQFF. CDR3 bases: TGTGCCAGCAGCTTAGAAGAAAGTGAGCAGTTCTTC.

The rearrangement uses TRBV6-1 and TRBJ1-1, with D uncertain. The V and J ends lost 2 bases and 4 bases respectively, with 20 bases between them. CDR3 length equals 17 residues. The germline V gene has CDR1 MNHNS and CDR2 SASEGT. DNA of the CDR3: TGTGCCAGCAGTGAATTTGCCAGGCCCGGGAGTTTCACTGAAGCTTTCTTT. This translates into CASSEFARPGSFTEAFF.

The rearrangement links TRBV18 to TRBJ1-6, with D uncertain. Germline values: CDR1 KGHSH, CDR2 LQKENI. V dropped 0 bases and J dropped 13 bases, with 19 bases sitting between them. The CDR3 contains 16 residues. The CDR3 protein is CASSPPGLSGLVPLHF. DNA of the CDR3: TGTGCCAGCTCACCACCCGGCCTTTCGGGCCTGGTGCCCCTCCACTTT.

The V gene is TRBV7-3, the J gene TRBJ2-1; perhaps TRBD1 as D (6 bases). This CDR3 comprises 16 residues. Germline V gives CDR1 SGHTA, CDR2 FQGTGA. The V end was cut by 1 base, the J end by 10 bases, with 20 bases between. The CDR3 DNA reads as TGTGCCAGCAGCTTAAAGGCCGGGGCAGGGGCAGGGGAGCAGTTCTTC. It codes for CASSLKAGAGAGEQFF.

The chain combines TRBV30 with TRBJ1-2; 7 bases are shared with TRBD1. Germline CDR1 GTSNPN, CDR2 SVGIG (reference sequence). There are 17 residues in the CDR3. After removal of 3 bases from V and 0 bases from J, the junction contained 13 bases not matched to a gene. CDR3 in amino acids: CAWSKRPGQSANYGYTF. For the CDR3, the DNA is TGTGCCTGGAGCAAACGCCCGGGACAGTCCGCTAACTATGGCTACACCTTC.

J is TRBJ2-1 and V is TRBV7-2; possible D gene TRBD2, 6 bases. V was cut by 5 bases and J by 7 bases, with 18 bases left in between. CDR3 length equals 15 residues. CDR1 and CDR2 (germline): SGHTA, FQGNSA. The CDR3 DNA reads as TGTGCCAGCAGCACCCGGGGAGGTGAGGGGAATGAGCAGTTCTTC. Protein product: CASSTRGGEGNEQFF.

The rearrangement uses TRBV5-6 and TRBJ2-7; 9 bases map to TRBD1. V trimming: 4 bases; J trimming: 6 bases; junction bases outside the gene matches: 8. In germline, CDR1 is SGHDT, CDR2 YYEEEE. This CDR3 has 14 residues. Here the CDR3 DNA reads TGTGCCAGCAGCCCCGGACAGGGGTTGGGCGAGCAGTACTTC. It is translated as CASSPGQGLGEQYF.

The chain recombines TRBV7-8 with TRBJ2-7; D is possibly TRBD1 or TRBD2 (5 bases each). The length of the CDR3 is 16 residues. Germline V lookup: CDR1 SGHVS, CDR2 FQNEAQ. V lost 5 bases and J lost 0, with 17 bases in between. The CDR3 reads CASSPGPRSSSYEQYF. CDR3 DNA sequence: TGTGCCAGCAGCCCGGGACCGCGGAGCTCCTCCTACGAGCAGTACTTC.

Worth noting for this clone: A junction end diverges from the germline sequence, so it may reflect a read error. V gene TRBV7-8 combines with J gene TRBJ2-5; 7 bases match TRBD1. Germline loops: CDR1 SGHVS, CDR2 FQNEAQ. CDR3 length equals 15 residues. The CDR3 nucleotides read TGTGCCAGCAGCCTAGCCTACAGGGGCGAAGAGACCCAGTACTTC. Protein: CASSLAYRGEETQYF. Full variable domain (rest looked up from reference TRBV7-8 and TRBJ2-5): GAGVSQSPRYKVAKRGQDVALRCDPISGHVSLFWYQQALGQGPEFLTYFQNEAQLDKSGLPSDRFFAERPEGSVSTLKIQRTQQEDSAVYLCASSLAYRGEETQYFGPGTRLLVL.

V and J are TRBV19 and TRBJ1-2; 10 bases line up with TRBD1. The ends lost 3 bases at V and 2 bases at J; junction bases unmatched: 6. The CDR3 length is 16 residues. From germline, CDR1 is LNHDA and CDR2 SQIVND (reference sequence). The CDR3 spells CASSIPGTGANYGYTF. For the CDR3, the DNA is TGTGCCAGTAGTATCCCCGGGACAGGGGCAAACTATGGCTACACCTTC.